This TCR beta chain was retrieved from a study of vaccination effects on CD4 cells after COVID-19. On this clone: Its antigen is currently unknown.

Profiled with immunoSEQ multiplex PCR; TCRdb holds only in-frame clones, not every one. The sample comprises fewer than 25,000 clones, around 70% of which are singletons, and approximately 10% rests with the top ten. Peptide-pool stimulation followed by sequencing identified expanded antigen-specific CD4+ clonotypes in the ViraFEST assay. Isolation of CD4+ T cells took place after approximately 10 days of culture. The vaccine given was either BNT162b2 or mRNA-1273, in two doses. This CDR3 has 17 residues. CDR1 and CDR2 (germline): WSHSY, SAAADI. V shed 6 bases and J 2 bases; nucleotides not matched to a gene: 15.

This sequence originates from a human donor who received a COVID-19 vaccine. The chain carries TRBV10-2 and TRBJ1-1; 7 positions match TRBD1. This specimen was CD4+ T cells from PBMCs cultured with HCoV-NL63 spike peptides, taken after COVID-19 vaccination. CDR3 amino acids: CASRFDQGVARNTEAFF. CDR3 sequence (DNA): TGCGCCAGCAGGTTCGACCAGGGGGTGGCTCGTAACACTGAAGCTTTCTTT.